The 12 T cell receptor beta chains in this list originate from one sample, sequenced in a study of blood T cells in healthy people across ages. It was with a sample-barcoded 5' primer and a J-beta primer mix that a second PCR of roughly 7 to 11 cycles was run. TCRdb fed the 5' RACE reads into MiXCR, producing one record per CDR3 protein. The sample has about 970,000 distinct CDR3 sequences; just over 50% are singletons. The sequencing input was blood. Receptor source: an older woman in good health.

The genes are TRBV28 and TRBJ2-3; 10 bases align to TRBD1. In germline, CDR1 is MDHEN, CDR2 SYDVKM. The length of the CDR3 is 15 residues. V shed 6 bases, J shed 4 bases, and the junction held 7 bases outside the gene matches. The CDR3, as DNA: TGTGCCAGCAGGTCCGACAGGGGGCTCCCAGATACGCAGTATTTT. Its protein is CASRSDRGLPDTQYF. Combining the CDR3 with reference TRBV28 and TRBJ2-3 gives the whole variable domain DVKVTQSSRYLVKRTGEKVFLECVQDMDHENMFWYRQDPGLGLRLIYFSYDVKMKEKGDIPEGYSVSREKKERFSLILESASTNQTSMYLCASRSDRGLPDTQYFGPGTRLTVL.

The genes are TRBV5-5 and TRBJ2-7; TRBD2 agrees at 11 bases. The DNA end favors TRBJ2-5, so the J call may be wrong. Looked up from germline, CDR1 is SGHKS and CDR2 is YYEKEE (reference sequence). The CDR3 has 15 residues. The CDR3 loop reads CASSTRTSGSETQYF. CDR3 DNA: TGTGCCAGCAGCACTCGGACTAGCGGGTCGGAGACCCAGTACTTC.

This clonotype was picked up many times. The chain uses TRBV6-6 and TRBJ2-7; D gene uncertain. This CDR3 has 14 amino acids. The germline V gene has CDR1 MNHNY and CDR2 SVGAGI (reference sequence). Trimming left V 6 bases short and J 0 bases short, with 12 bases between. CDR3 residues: CASRPRQSSYEQYF. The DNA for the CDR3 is TGTGCCAGCAGGCCCAGGCAGAGCTCCTACGAGCAGTACTTC.

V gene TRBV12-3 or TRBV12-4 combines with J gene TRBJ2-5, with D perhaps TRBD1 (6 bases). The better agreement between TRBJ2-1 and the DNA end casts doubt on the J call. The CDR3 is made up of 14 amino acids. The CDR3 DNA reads TGTGCCAGCAGTCCGGGACACCCGCAAGAGACCCAGTTCTTC. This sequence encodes CASSPGHPQETQFF.

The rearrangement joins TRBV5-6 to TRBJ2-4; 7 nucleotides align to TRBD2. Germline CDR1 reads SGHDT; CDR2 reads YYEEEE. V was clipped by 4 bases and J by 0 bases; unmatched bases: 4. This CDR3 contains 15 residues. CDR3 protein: CASSRAGLAKNIQYF. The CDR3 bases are TGTGCCAGCAGCAGAGCGGGGCTAGCCAAAAACATTCAGTACTTC.

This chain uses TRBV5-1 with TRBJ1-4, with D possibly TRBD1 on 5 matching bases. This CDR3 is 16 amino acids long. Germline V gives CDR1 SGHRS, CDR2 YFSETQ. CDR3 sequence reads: CTRRGAGDPTNEKLFF. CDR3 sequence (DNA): TGCACTCGAAGAGGGGCCGGAGATCCAACTAATGAAAAACTGTTTTTT.

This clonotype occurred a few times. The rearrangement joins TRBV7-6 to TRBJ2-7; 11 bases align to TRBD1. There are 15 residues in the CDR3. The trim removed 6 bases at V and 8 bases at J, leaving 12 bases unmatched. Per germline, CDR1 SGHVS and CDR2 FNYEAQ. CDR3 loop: CASSLAGQGVRKQYF. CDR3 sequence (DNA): TGTGCCAGCAGTCTGGCGGGACAGGGGGTCCGTAAGCAGTACTTC.

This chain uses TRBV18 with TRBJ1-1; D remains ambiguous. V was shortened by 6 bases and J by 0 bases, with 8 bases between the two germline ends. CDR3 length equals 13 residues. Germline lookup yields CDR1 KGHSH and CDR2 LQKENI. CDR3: CASSQSLNTEAFF. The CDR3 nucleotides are TGTGCCAGCTCCCAATCCCTGAACACTGAAGCTTTCTTT.

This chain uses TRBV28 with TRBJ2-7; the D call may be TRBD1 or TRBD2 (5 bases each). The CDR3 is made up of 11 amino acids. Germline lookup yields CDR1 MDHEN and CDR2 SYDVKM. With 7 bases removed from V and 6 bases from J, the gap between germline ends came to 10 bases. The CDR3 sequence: CASMGVREQYF. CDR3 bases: TGTGCCAGCATGGGGGTTCGCGAGCAGTACTTC.

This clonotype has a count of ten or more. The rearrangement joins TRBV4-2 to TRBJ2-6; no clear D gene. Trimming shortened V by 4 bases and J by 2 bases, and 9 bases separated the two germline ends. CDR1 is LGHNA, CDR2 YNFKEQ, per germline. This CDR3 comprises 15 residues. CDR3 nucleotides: TGTGCCAGCAGCCTCTCATACGCTGGGGCCAACGTCCTGACTTTC. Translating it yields CASSLSYAGANVLTF.

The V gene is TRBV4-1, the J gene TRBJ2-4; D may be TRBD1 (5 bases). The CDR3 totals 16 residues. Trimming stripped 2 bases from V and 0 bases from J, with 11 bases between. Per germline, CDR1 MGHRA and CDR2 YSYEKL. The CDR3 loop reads CASSQWGGLAKNIQYF. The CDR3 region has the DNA TGCGCCAGCAGCCAATGGGGCGGATTAGCCAAAAACATTCAGTACTTC.

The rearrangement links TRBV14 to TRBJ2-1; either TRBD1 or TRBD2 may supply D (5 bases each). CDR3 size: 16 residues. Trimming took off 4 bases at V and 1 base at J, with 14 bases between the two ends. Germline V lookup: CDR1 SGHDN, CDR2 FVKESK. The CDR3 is CASSRLGPVSYNEQFF. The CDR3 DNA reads TGTGCCAGCAGCCGCCTGGGACCCGTTTCCTACAATGAGCAGTTCTTC.